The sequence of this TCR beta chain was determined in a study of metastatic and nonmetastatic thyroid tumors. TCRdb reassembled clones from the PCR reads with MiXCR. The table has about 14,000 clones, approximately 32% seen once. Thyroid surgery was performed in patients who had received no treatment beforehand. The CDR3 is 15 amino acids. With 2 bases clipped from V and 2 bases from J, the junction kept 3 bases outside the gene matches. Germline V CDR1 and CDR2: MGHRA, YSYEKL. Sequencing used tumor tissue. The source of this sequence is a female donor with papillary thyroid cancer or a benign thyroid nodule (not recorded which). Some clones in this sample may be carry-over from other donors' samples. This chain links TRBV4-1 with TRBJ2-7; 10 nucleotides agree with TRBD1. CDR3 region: CASSQSGTGAYEQYF. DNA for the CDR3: TGCGCCAGCAGCCAATCCGGGACAGGGGCCTACGAGCAGTACTTC.